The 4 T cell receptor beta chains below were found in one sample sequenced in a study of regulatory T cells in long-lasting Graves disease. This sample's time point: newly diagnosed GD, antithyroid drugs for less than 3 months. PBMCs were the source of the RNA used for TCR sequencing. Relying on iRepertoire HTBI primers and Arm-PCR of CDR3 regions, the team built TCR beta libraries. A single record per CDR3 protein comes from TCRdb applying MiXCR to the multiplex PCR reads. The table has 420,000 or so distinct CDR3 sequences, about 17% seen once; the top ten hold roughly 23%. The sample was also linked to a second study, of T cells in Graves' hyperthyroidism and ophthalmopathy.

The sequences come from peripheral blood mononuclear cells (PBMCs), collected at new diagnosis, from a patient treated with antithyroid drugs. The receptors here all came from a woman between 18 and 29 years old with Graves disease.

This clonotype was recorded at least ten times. The CDR3 region is CSVQRDVQETQYF. CDR3 coding DNA: TGCAGCGTTCAAAGGGACGTCCAAGAGACCCAGTACTTC. The J gene is TRBJ2-5, the V gene TRBV29-1; perhaps D is TRBD1 or TRBD2 (5 bases each). Germline V gives CDR1 SQVTM, CDR2 ANQGSEA. V lost 5 bases and J 1 base, leaving 11 bases between the germline ends. The CDR3 has 13 amino acids.

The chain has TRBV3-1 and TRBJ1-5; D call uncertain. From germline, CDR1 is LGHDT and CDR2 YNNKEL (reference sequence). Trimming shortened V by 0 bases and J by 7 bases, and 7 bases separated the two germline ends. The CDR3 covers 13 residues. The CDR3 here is CASSQDRSQPQHF. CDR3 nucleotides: TGTGCCAGCAGCCAAGACAGATCCCAGCCCCAGCATTTT.

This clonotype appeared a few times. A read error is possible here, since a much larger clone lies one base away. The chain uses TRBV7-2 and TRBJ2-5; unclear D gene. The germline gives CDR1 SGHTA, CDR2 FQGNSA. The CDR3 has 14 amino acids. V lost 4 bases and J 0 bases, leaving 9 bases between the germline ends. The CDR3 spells CASSSDINQETQYF. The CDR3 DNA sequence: TGTGCCAGCAGCTCAGACATAAACCAAGAGACCCAGTACTTC.

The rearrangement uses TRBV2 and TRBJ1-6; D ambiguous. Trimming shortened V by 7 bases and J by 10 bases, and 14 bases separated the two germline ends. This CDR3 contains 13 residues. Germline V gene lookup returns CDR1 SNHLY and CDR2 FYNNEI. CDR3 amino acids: CASTERGVSPLHF. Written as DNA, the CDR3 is TGTGCCAGCACAGAGCGCGGAGTCTCACCCCTCCACTTT.